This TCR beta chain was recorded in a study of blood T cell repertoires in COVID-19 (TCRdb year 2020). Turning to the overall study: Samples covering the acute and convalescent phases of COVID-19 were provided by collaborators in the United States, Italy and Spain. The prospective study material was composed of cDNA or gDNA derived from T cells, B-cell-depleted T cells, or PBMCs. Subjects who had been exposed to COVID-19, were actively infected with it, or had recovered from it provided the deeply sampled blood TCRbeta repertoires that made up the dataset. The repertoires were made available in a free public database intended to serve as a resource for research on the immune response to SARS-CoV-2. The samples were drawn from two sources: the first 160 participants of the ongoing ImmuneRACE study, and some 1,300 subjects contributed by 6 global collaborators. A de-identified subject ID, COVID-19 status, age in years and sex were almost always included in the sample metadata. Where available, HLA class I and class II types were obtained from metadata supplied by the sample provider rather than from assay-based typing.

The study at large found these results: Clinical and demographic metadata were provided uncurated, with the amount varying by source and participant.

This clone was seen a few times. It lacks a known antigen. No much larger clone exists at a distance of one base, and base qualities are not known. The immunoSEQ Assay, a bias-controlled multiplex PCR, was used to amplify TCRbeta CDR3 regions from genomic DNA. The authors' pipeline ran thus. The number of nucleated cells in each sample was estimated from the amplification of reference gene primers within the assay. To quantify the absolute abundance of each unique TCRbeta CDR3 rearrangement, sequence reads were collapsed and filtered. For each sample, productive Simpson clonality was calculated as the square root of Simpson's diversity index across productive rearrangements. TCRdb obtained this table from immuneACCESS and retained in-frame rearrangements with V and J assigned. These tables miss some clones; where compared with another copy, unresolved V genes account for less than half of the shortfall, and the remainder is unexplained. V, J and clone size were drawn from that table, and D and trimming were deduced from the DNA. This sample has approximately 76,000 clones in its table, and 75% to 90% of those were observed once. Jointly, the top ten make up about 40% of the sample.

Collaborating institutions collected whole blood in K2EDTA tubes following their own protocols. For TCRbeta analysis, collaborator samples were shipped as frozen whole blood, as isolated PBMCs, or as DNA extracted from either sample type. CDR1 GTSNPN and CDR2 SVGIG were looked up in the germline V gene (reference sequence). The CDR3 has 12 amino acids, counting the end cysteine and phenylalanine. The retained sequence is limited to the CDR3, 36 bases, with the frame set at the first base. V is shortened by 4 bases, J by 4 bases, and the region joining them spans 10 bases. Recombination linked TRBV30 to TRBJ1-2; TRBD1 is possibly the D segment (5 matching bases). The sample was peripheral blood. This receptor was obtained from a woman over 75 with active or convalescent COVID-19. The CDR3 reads CAWTRGGYGYTF. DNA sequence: TGTGCCTGGACAAGGGGAGGCTATGGCTACACCTTC.